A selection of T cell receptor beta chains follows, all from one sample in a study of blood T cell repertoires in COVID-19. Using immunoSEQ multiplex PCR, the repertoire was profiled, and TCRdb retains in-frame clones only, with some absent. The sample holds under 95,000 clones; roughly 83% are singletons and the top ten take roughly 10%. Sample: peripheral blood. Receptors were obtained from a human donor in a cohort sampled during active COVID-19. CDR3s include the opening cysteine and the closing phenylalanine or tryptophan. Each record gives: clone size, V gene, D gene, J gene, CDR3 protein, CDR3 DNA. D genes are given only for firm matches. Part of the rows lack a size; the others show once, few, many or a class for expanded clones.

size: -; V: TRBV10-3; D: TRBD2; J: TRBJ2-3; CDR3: CAISESSGGAADTQYF; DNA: TGTGCCATCAGTGAATCGAGCGGGGGGGCAGCAGATACGCAGTATTTT
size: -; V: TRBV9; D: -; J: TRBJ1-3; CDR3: CASSVVGGSGNTIYF; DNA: TGTGCCAGCAGCGTAGTAGGGGGATCTGGAAACACCATATATTTT
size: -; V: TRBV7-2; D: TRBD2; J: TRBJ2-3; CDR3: CASSSGLAGGDTQYF; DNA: TGTGCCAGCAGCTCGGGACTAGCGGGGGGTGATACGCAGTATTTT
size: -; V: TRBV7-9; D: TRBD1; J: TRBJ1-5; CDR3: CASSPGDRGNQPQHF; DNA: TGTGCCAGCAGCCCAGGGGACAGGGGAAATCAGCCCCAGCATTTT
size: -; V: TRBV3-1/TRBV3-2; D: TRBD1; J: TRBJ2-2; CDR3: CASSQDFRGLGTGELFF; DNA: TGTGCCAGCAGCCAAGATTTTAGGGGGCTAGGCACCGGGGAGCTGTTTTTT
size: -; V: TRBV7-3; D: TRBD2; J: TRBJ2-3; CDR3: CASSLGRRAGVIDTQYF; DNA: TGTGCCAGCAGTCTAGGGAGGAGGGCGGGAGTTATAGATACGCAGTATTTT
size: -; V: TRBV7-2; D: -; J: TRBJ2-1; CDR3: CASTKAGSIDWQFF; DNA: TGTGCCAGCACTAAGGCGGGAAGTATCGACTGGCAGTTCTTC
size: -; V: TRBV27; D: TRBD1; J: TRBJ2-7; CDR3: CASSQPGQVSYEQYF; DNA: TGTGCCAGCAGCCAACCCGGACAGGTATCCTACGAGCAGTACTTC
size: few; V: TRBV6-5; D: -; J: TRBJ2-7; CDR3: CASTTGLGEQYF; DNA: TGTGCCAGCACTACAGGGTTGGGCGAGCAGTACTTC
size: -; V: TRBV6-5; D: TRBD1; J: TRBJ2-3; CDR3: CASRERTGSDTQYF; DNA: TGTGCCAGCAGGGAGAGGACAGGGTCAGATACGCAGTATTTT
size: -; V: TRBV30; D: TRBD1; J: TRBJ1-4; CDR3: CAWSVIPGRDRYEKLFF; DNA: TGTGCCTGGAGTGTTATCCCAGGCCGGGACAGATATGAAAAACTGTTTTTT
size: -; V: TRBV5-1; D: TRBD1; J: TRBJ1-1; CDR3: CASSRGTGGTEAFF; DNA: TGCGCCAGCAGCCGGGGGACAGGAGGTACTGAAGCTTTCTTT
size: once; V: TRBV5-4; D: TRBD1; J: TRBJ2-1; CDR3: CACSGQGISSGNEQFF; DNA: TGTGCCTGTTCGGGACAGGGGATCTCCAGTGGGAATGAGCAGTTCTTC
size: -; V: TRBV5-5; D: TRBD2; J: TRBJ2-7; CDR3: CASSYRLAGRSYEQYF; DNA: TGTGCCAGCAGCTATAGACTAGCGGGGCGCTCCTACGAGCAGTACTTC
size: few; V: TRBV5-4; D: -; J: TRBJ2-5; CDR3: CASSSYRVQETQYF; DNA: TGTGCCAGCAGCTCCTACAGGGTGCAAGAGACCCAGTACTTC
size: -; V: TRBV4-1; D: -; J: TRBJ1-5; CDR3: CASSQTGQLNQPQHF; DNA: TGCGCCAGCAGCCAGACCGGACAGCTAAATCAGCCCCAGCATTTT
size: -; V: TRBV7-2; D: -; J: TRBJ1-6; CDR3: CASSSIPGQGNSPLHF; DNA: TGTGCCAGCAGTAGTATACCCGGGCAGGGTAATTCACCCCTCCACTTT
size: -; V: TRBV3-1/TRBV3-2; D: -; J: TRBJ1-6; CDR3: CASSQGASSPLHF; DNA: TGTGCCAGCAGCCAGGGGGCAAGTTCACCCCTCCACTTT
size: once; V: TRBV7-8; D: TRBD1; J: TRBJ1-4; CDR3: CASSFRQGSEKLFF; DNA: TGTGCCAGCAGCTTCCGACAGGGGAGTGAAAAACTGTTTTTT
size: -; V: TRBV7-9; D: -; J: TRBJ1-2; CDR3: CASSPEGANYGYTF; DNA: TGTGCCAGCAGCCCCGAGGGGGCTAACTATGGCTACACCTTC
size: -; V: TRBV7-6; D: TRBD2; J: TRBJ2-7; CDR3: CASSAAPGAGGSYEQYF; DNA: TGTGCCAGCAGCGCAGCACCCGGTGCGGGAGGATCCTACGAGCAGTACTTC
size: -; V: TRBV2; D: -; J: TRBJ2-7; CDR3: CASSEGLATPYEQYF; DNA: TGTGCCAGCAGTGAAGGGTTAGCGACACCCTACGAGCAGTACTTC
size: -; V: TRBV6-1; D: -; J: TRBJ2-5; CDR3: CASSEASQGWETQYF; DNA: TGTGCCAGCAGTGAAGCTTCGCAGGGGTGGGAGACCCAGTACTTC
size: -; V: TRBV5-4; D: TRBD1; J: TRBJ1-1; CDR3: CASSKGTGGVDTEAFF; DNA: TGTGCCAGCAGCAAAGGGACAGGGGGCGTCGACACTGAAGCTTTCTTT
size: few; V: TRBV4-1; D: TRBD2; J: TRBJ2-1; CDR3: CASSPYGLAGNNEQFF; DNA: TGCGCCAGCAGCCCTTACGGGCTAGCGGGAAACAATGAGCAGTTCTTC
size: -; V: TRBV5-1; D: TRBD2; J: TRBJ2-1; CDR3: CATGNSGGAEYEQFF; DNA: TGCGCCACAGGGAATAGCGGGGGGGCCGAGTATGAGCAGTTCTTC
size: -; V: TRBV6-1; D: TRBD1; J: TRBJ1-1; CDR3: CASGDRGMNTEAFF; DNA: TGTGCCAGCGGTGACAGGGGGATGAACACTGAAGCTTTCTTT
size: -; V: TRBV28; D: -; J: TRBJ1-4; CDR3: CASSFISTNQLFF; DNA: TGTGCCAGCAGTTTTATCTCTACGAACCAACTGTTTTTT
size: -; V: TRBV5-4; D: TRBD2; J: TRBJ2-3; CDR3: CASSLAGLAGEGDTQYF; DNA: TGTGCCAGCAGCTTGGCCGGTCTAGCGGGAGAAGGAGATACGCAGTATTTT
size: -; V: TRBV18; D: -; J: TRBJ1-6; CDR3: CASSEKEGRASPLHF; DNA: TGTGCCAGCTCAGAAAAAGAGGGGAGGGCTTCACCCCTCCACTTT
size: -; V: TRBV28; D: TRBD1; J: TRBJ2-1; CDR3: CASRPRQGVFNEQFF; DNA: TGTGCCAGCAGGCCTAGACAGGGGGTGTTCAATGAGCAGTTCTTC
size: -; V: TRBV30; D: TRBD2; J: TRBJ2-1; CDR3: CAWSVGTSVYNEQFF; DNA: TGTGCCTGGAGTGTAGGTACTAGCGTCTACAATGAGCAGTTCTTC
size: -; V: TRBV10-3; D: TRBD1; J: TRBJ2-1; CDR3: CAISEETGFSYNEQFF; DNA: TGTGCCATCAGTGAGGAGACAGGGTTCTCCTACAATGAGCAGTTCTTC
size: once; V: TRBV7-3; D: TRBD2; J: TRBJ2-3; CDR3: CASSIGGSDTQYF; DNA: TGTGCCAGCAGCATCGGGGGGTCAGATACGCAGTATTTT
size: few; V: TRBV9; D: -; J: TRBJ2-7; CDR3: CASSPSPLYEQYF; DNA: TGTGCCAGCAGCCCTAGCCCATTGTACGAGCAGTACTTC
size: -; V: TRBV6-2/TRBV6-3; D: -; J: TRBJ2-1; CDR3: CASSPVSDFFEQFF; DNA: TGTGCCAGCAGCCCCGTCTCGGACTTTTTTGAGCAGTTCTTC
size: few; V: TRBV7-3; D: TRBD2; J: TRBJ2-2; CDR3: CASSLETSGSGRELFF; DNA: TGTGCCAGCAGCTTGGAGACTAGCGGGAGTGGTCGGGAGCTGTTTTTT
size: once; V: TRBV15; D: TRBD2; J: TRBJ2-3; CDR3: CATSSQVVLAGGRDTQYF; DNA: TGTGCCACCAGCTCGCAAGTTGTTCTAGCGGGGGGACGAGATACGCAGTATTTT
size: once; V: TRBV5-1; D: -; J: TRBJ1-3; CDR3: CASSRVGVSGNTIYF; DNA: TGCGCCAGCAGCCGGGTAGGGGTATCTGGAAACACCATATATTTT
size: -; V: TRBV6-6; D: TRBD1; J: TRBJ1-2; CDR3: CASSYSGTGDYGYTF; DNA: TGTGCCAGCAGTTACAGTGGGACAGGGGACTATGGCTACACCTTC
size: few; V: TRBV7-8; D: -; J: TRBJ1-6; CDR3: CASSLGQGRISPLHF; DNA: TGTGCCAGCAGCTTAGGGCAAGGGAGGATATCACCCCTCCACTTT
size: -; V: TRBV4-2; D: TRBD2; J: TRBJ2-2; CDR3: CASSQPQRGASGELFF; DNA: TGTGCCAGCAGCCAACCCCAGCGGGGGGCTTCCGGGGAGCTGTTTTTT
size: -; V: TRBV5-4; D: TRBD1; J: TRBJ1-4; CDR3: CASSLPTGGNEKLFF; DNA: TGTGCCAGCAGCTTGCCGACAGGGGGAAATGAAAAACTGTTTTTT
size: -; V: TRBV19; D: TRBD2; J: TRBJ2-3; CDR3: CASSSRGGSTDTQYF; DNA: TGTGCCAGTAGTTCCCGGGGGGGGAGCACAGATACGCAGTATTTT
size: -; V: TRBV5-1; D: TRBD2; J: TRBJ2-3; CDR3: CASSSRGGRADTQYF; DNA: TGCGCCAGCAGCTCGCGCGGGGGGCGGGCAGATACGCAGTATTTT
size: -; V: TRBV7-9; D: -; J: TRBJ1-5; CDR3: CASSLALPGRNQPQHF; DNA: TGTGCCAGCAGCTTAGCGCTCCCGGGTCGGAATCAGCCCCAGCATTTT
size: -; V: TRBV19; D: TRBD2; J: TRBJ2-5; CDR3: CASSTLVMGGKETQYF; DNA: TGTGCCAGTAGTACCCTAGTTATGGGGGGGAAAGAGACCCAGTACTTC
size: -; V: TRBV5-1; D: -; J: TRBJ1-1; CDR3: CASSPGENTEAFF; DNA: TGCGCCAGCAGCCCCGGGGAGAACACTGAAGCTTTCTTT
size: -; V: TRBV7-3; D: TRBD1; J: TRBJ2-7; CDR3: CAGSGQYSYEQYF; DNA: TGTGCCGGGTCGGGACAGTACTCCTACGAGCAGTACTTC